These 28 T cell receptor beta chains were sequenced from one sample in a study of human T cells and chemical hapten exposure. TCRdb itself ran the RACE reads through MiXCR, one entry per CDR3 protein. Here the sample spans 150,000 to 200,000 distinct CDR3 sequences, roughly 14% being singletons. As to time point: patch test 1, 2 weeks after DPC sensitization. Specified treatment: therapeutic diphenylcyclopropenone sensitization with weekly scalp DPC. The sample was whole blood, taken in connection with sensitization to the hapten diphenylcyclopropenone (DPC). The receptors come from a woman aged 25 to 45 with alopecia areata. Some clones in this sample may be carry-over from other donors' samples.

This clonotype was seen a few times. The CDR3 nucleotides are TGCAGCGTCAGTCTTTACACTAATGAAAAACTGTTTTTT. It codes for CSVSLYTNEKLFF. The chain has TRBV29-1 and TRBJ1-4; D not certain. Germline CDR1 SQVTM, CDR2 ANQGSEA. V lost 6 bases, J lost 2 bases, and 10 bases lay in between. The CDR3 extends over 13 amino acids.

This clonotype has only a few counts. The gene calls are TRBV20-1 and TRBJ2-3; 11 bases map to TRBD2. J gave up 2 bases and V 6 bases, and 7 bases lay outside the gene matches. The CDR3 runs 15 residues. Germline V gives CDR1 DFQATT, CDR2 SNEGSKA (reference sequence). The chain's CDR3 is CSARRLAGITDTQYF. The CDR3 DNA reads as TGCAGTGCCCGCAGACTAGCGGGGATCACAGATACGCAGTATTTT.

J is TRBJ2-7 and V is TRBV7-9; a weak D match, TRBD2 (5 bases). The V end lost 4 bases, the J end lost 5 bases, and 15 bases lay between the germline ends. The CDR3 is 14 amino acids. Germline V lookup: CDR1 SEHNR, CDR2 FQNEAQ (reference sequence). The CDR3 nucleotides are TGTGCCAGCAGCTCAGGACTGAATCTTCACGAGCAGTACTTC. Translated, it gives CASSSGLNLHEQYF.

The V and J genes are TRBV7-3 and TRBJ2-1, with 9 bases that match TRBD2. The CDR3 consists of 15 residues. Germline-derived CDR1 and CDR2 are SGHTA and FQGTGA. The J segment lost 8 bases and the V segment lost 5 bases, leaving 10 bases of the junction unmatched. The CDR3 reads CASSPFAGGLHEQFF. The CDR3 region has the DNA TGTGCCAGCAGCCCCTTCGCGGGAGGGCTTCATGAGCAGTTCTTC.

CDR3 amino acids: CASSLASGRVEKLFF. The DNA of the CDR3 is TGTGCCAGCAGCTTAGCGTCGGGGCGCGTGGAAAAACTGTTTTTT. The chain carries TRBV7-8 and TRBJ1-4; D might be TRBD1 (5 bases). CDR3 length: 15 amino acids. Germline lookup yields CDR1 SGHVS and CDR2 FQNEAQ. With 0 bases removed from V and 8 bases from J, the gap between germline ends came to 13 bases.

This clonotype turned up a few times. V gene TRBV5-4 combines with J gene TRBJ2-3; 8 bases match TRBD1. After removal of 1 base from V and 2 bases from J, the junction contained 9 bases not matched to a gene. The germline CDR1 and CDR2 sequences are SGHNT and YYREEE (reference sequence). The CDR3 runs 17 residues. The chain's CDR3 is CASSLRKTGDATDTQYF. The CDR3 bases are TGTGCCAGCAGCTTGCGTAAGACAGGGGATGCCACAGATACGCAGTATTTT.

This clonotype has a handful of counts. Written as DNA, the CDR3 is TGCGCCAGCAGCCCGGGACTAGCGGGAGTGATGTCGTCGGGGAATGAGCAGTTCTTC. This gives the protein CASSPGLAGVMSSGNEQFF. The chain couples TRBV5-1 to TRBJ2-1; 14 nucleotides agree with TRBD2. There are 19 residues in the CDR3. Germline-derived CDR1 and CDR2 are SGHRS and YFSETQ. V shed 4 bases, J shed 7 bases, and the junction held 16 bases outside the gene matches. Based on the CDR3 plus reference TRBV5-1 and TRBJ2-1, the full variable domain is KAGVTQTPRYLIKTRGQQVTLSCSPISGHRSVSWYQQTPGQGLQFLFEYFSETQRNKGNFPGRFSGRQFSNSRSEMNVSTLELGDSALYLCASSPGLAGVMSSGNEQFFGPGTRLTVL.

The sample holds a few counts of this clonotype. The V call is TRBV9, the J call TRBJ1-2; the D gene is possibly TRBD1 (6 bases). Trimming shortened V by 4 bases and J by 3 bases, and 13 bases separated the two germline ends. The CDR3 spans 14 residues. CDR1 is SGDLS and CDR2 is YYNGEE in the germline V gene. The chain's CDR3 is CASSRAGDYYGYTF. The CDR3 DNA reads as TGTGCCAGCAGCCGGGCAGGGGACTACTATGGCTACACCTTC.

J is TRBJ2-1 and V is TRBV6-5; a possible D gene is TRBD2 (7 bases). V lost 6 bases and J lost 9, with 24 bases in between. The germline CDR1 and CDR2 sequences are MNHEY and SVGAGI. This CDR3 has 16 amino acids. The CDR3 nucleotides read TGTGCCAGCAGCCTTATGGGAGGGGGGATCCTATTTGAGCAGTTCTTC. Its protein is CASSLMGGGILFEQFF.

V is TRBV30 and J is TRBJ1-1; weak D call: TRBD1 (5 bases). The germline V gene encodes CDR1 GTSNPN and CDR2 SVGIG (reference sequence). This CDR3 contains 12 residues. Trimming took 2 bases from V and 9 from J, leaving 13 bases between them. CDR3 residues: CAWSPGEGQAFF. The CDR3, as DNA: TGTGCCTGGAGTCCCGGGGAGGGACAAGCTTTCTTT.

This clonotype has a count of ten or more. V and J are TRBV20-1 and TRBJ1-1; the D is unclear. Germline CDR1 reads DFQATT; CDR2 reads SNEGSKA (reference sequence). The CDR3 runs 13 residues. Trimming took 0 bases from V and 9 from J, leaving 14 bases between them. CDR3 sequence reads: CSARDHSPGKAFF. The CDR3 DNA reads TGCAGTGCTAGAGATCACTCCCCGGGGAAAGCTTTCTTT.

The gene calls are TRBV6-6 and TRBJ1-4; a weak D match, TRBD1 (6 bases). Germline values: CDR1 MNHNY, CDR2 SVGAGI (reference sequence). The CDR3 covers 15 residues. V lost 6 bases and J 2 bases, leaving 13 bases between the germline ends. The CDR3 DNA reads as TGTGCCAGCAGATTGGGGACACTTACTAATGAAAAACTGTTTTTT. Translation: CASRLGTLTNEKLFF.

Only a few counts were recorded for this clonotype. This rearrangement joins TRBV6-5 to TRBJ1-5; the match to TRBD1 covers 8 bases. J lost 6 bases, V lost 6 bases, and 10 bases had no gene match. From germline, CDR1 is MNHEY and CDR2 SVGAGI. This CDR3 comprises 15 residues. CDR3 amino acids: CASRLYRGTSQPQHF. In nucleotides, the CDR3 is TGTGCCAGCAGACTATACAGGGGGACGAGTCAGCCCCAGCATTTT.

This chain links TRBV7-2 with TRBJ2-2; the D gene could be TRBD1 or TRBD2 (5 bases each). Looked up from germline, CDR1 is SGHTA and CDR2 is FQGNSA. This CDR3 comprises 14 residues. V was cut by 6 bases and J by 3 bases, with 11 bases left in between. CDR3: CASRAGTDTGELFF. The CDR3, as DNA: TGTGCCAGCAGGGCAGGGACGGACACCGGGGAGCTGTTTTTT.

The chain uses TRBV2 and TRBJ1-5; 7 nucleotides line up with TRBD1. V was pared by 3 bases and J by 0 bases, with 8 bases of the junction left unmatched. The CDR3 totals 17 residues. Germline V gene data show CDR1 as SNHLY and CDR2 as FYNNEI. The CDR3 nucleotides are TGTGCCAGCAGTGAGGGGGACAGAGTTTATAGCAATCAGCCCCAGCATTTT. It encodes CASSEGDRVYSNQPQHF.

DNA for the CDR3: TGTGCCAGTAGTATAAATGAGCAGTTCTTC. It translates to CASSINEQFF. The chain carries TRBV19 and TRBJ2-1; D unresolved. The CDR3 is made up of 10 amino acids. Trimming removed 2 bases at V and 7 bases at J, with 0 bases between. Germline values: CDR1 LNHDA, CDR2 SQIVND (reference sequence). The variable domain in full, with the rest retrieved from reference TRBV19 and TRBJ2-1, is DGGITQSPKYLFRKEGQNVTLSCEQNLNHDAMYWYRQDPGQGLRLIYYSQIVNDFQKGDIAEGYSVSREKKESFPLTVTSAQKNPTAFYLCASSINEQFFGPGTRLTVL.

This clonotype was observed many times. The gene calls are TRBV7-9 and TRBJ2-3; D is tentatively TRBD1 or TRBD2 (6 bases each). V lost 2 bases and J lost 6, with 9 bases in between. Germline lookup yields CDR1 SEHNR and CDR2 FQNEAQ (reference sequence). CDR3 size: 13 residues. The chain's CDR3 is CASSLRGVDTQYF. In DNA, the CDR3 is TGTGCCAGCAGCTTAAGGGGGGTGGATACGCAGTATTTT.

The chain employs TRBV20-1 and TRBJ1-1; D possibly corresponds to TRBD1 (6 bases). The CDR3 extends over 14 amino acids. Germline CDR1 and CDR2: DFQATT and SNEGSKA (reference sequence). V lost 0 bases and J lost 3, with 11 bases in between. CDR3 DNA sequence: TGCAGTGCTAGAGAGGGGGGCGGGTACACTGAAGCTTTCTTT. It is translated as CSAREGGGYTEAFF.

This clonotype was observed many times. J is TRBJ1-2 and V is TRBV28; the D gene is possibly TRBD1 (5 bases). This CDR3 region has 12 residues. Trimming removed 6 bases from V and 5 bases from J, with 10 bases in between. CDR1 is MDHEN and CDR2 is SYDVKM in the germline V gene. CDR3 bases: TGTGCCAGCAGCGGGACCGCATATGGCTACACCTTC. This codes for CASSGTAYGYTF.

This chain links TRBV6-2 or TRBV6-3 with TRBJ1-5; D not resolved. The V end lost 2 bases, the J end lost 7 bases, and 21 bases lay between the germline ends. The CDR3 is made up of 17 amino acids. Germline CDR1 and CDR2: MNHEY and SVGEGT. The CDR3 here is CASSYPLGGTPFQPQHF. CDR3 coding DNA: TGTGCCAGCAGTTACCCCTTGGGAGGCACCCCTTTCCAGCCCCAGCATTTT.

The chain combines TRBV7-9 with TRBJ2-7; 8 bases are shared with TRBD2. From germline, CDR1 is SEHNR and CDR2 FQNEAQ (reference sequence). V lost 1 base, J lost 5 bases, and 13 bases stayed unmatched. The CDR3 totals 17 residues. The CDR3 region is CASSLGVVAGSDHEQYF. CDR3 in DNA: TGTGCCAGCAGCTTAGGAGTGGTAGCGGGATCGGACCACGAGCAGTACTTC.

This clonotype was observed a few times. The chain combines TRBV3-1 with TRBJ1-1; D unresolved. V shed 1 base and J shed 3 bases, with 3 bases lying between them. There are 12 residues in the CDR3. The germline V gene has CDR1 LGHDT and CDR2 YNNKEL (reference sequence). CDR3 amino acids: CASSQVYTEAFF. The DNA of the CDR3 is TGTGCCAGCAGCCAAGTCTACACTGAAGCTTTCTTT.

The chain uses TRBV11-1 and TRBJ1-2; 8 positions agree with TRBD1. This CDR3 has 14 amino acids. The V segment lost 5 bases and the J segment 2 bases; nucleotides outside the gene matches: 4. Germline CDR1 is SGHAT and CDR2 is FQDESV (reference sequence). CDR3 DNA sequence: TGTGCCAGCAGCCGCCGGACAGGGAACTATGGCTACACCTTC. Protein: CASSRRTGNYGYTF.

This clonotype was observed many times. This rearrangement joins TRBV14 to TRBJ1-1; unclear D gene. With 6 bases removed from V and 0 bases from J, the gap between germline ends came to 8 bases. Germline V gene data show CDR1 as SGHDN and CDR2 as FVKESK. CDR3 size: 13 residues. CDR3 sequence reads: CASSRTMNTEAFF. Written as DNA, the CDR3 is TGTGCCAGCAGTAGGACCATGAACACTGAAGCTTTCTTT.

This clonotype was recorded at least ten times. The V and J genes are TRBV18 and TRBJ2-2, with D hard to call. Per the germline V gene, CDR1 is KGHSH and CDR2 is LQKENI. The CDR3 loop spans 13 amino acids. Trimming stripped 2 bases from V and 0 bases from J, with 1 base between. This CDR3 reads CASSPANTGELFF. Here the CDR3 DNA reads TGTGCCAGCTCACCAGCGAACACCGGGGAGCTGTTTTTT.

This chain links TRBV20-1 with TRBJ2-7; TRBD2 aligns across 8 bases. CDR3 length equals 13 residues. Germline V gene sequence: CDR1 DFQATT, CDR2 SNEGSKA (reference sequence). V lost 5 bases, J lost 3 bases, and 6 bases stayed unmatched. As DNA, the CDR3 is TGCAGTGCTTCTCCGGGACTAGACTACGAGCAGTACTTC. Its protein product is CSASPGLDYEQYF.

The chain recombines TRBV7-6 with TRBJ2-7, with 9 nucleotides matching TRBD1. The CDR3 covers 14 residues. The V segment lost 3 bases and the J segment 3 bases; nucleotides outside the gene matches: 3. Germline lookup yields CDR1 SGHVS and CDR2 FNYEAQ. The CDR3 DNA follows: TGTGCCAGCAGCTTTTCGGACAGGGGCTACGAGCAGTACTTC. This sequence encodes CASSFSDRGYEQYF. Using reference TRBV7-6 and TRBJ2-7 for the parts outside the CDR3, the full variable domain is GAGVSQSPRYKVTKRGQDVALRCDPISGHVSLYWYRQALGQGPEFLTYFNYEAQQDKSGLPNDRFSAERPEGSISTLTIQRTEQRDSAMYRCASSFSDRGYEQYFGPGTRLTVT.

The chain combines TRBV20-1 with TRBJ1-1; 9 nucleotides line up with TRBD1. Per germline, CDR1 DFQATT and CDR2 SNEGSKA (reference sequence). This CDR3 comprises 14 residues. Germline trimming cut 3 bases from V and 4 bases from J; bases unmatched to any gene: 6. The CDR3 DNA follows: TGCAGTGCTAGTCGGACAGGGGCGCTCACTGAAGCTTTCTTT. This gives the protein CSASRTGALTEAFF.